This is a list of T cell receptor beta chains from one sample in a study of T cell responses to AZD1222 COVID-19 vaccine. Produced via immunoSEQ multiplex PCR; TCRdb's table is partial and in-frame only. The repertoire holds about 120,000 clones, 75% to 90% seen once, with 2.4% in the top ten. The specimen was peripheral blood, collected on day 0 of AZD1222 vaccination. The source is an adult in good health. CDR3s leave out the opening cysteine and the closing phenylalanine or tryptophan.

V gene	J gene	CDR3 protein
TRBV3-1/TRBV3-2	TRBJ2-3	ASSPMISTDTQY
TRBV11-3	TRBJ2-3	ASSLGGTSGSPTDTQY
TRBV24-1	TRBJ2-1	ATAPEGRDNEQF
TRBV24-1	TRBJ2-1	ATSEAGSRGYNEQF
TRBV28	TRBJ2-7	ASSLSGDRVDEQY
TRBV12-3/TRBV12-4	TRBJ2-1	ASRTGNNEQF
TRBV14	TRBJ2-1	ASSPRTGEAEGIYNEQF
TRBV28	TRBJ1-2	ASSPAGTGSNYGYT
TRBV6-5	TRBJ2-7	ASSSAGQGGREQY
TRBV7-9	TRBJ1-2	ASSLAIGTALGYT
TRBV5-4	TRBJ2-1	ASSSGLAGGSYNEQF
TRBV30	TRBJ2-4	AWTPVQGTQNIQY
TRBV5-1	TRBJ1-1	ASSLTQSIRTEAF
TRBV5-1	TRBJ2-2	ASSTRTGIKEKLDTGELF
TRBV6-5	TRBJ2-3	ASSPRGATDTQY
TRBV4-1	TRBJ1-5	ASSQAGQPQH
TRBV3-1/TRBV3-2	TRBJ2-2	ASSGAVEGELF
TRBV7-2	TRBJ2-2	ASSPDRVATGELF
TRBV12-3/TRBV12-4	TRBJ1-1	ASSLAQRAEAF
TRBV29-1	TRBJ1-4	SVQGNNEKLF
TRBV30	TRBJ1-2	ACLRDRAPLGYGYT
TRBV5-4	TRBJ1-2	ASSSGTGFLWDYGYT
TRBV9	TRBJ1-2	ASSEGGRFNYGYT
TRBV6-1	TRBJ1-6	ASSEGLYNSPLH
TRBV6-6	TRBJ1-2	ASRIPGAHYGYT
TRBV29-1	TRBJ1-1	SADRGWTEAF
TRBV6-4	TRBJ2-3	ASSDRATDTQY
TRBV6-6	TRBJ2-7	ASSYSGDRGLEQY
TRBV7-2	TRBJ1-3	ASSLGYQSANTIY
TRBV18	TRBJ2-7	ASSPTGTRVYEQY
TRBV7-8	TRBJ1-1	ASSLGTGNTEAF
TRBV11-1	TRBJ2-2	ASSPRDYNTGELF
TRBV3-1/TRBV3-2	TRBJ1-6	ASSQRGKNSPLH
TRBV5-1	TRBJ2-1	ASSLAGDYNEQF
TRBV11-3	TRBJ2-2	ASSSEGNTGELF
TRBV6-6	TRBJ2-5	ASSYPEGGRETQY
TRBV10-2	TRBJ2-7	ASRGPHEQY
TRBV2	TRBJ1-2	ARREQQYGYT
TRBV27	TRBJ2-3	ASSTTQGAGDTQY
TRBV6-1	TRBJ1-6	ASSEVKGLKNSPLH
TRBV10-3	TRBJ2-7	ATTSGAEQY